The 30 T cell receptor beta chains below were found in one sample sequenced in a study of T cells in Graves' hyperthyroidism and ophthalmopathy. The CDR3 regions of TCR beta were amplified from RNA transcripts. Initially, a first-round RT-PCR of the TCR CDR3 employed the HTBI primer set. One entry per CDR3 protein results from TCRdb running MiXCR on the multiplex PCR reads. This sample yields about half a million distinct CDR3 sequences, of which just under 20% are seen a single time; 47% belongs to the top ten. The sequenced sample consisted of blood. The receptor set was obtained from a man aged 40-49 years with Graves' ophthalmopathy.

This clonotype turned up a few times. CDR3 residues: CASRSTSGRYEQYF. The DNA of the CDR3 is TGTGCCAGCAGGTCGACTAGCGGGAGGTACGAGCAGTACTTC. The V gene is TRBV2, the J gene TRBJ2-7; 13 bases map to TRBD2. The germline V gene encodes CDR1 SNHLY and CDR2 FYNNEI. V gave up 6 bases and J gave up 4 bases; unmatched junction bases: 3. CDR3 length equals 14 residues.

This clonotype showed up just a few times. The chain couples TRBV5-1 to TRBJ2-7; the match to TRBD1 covers 8 bases. Germline-derived CDR1 and CDR2 are SGHRS and YFSETQ. The J segment lost 5 bases and the V segment lost 4 bases, leaving 8 bases of the junction unmatched. CDR3 length: 14 amino acids. This chain's CDR3 is CASSRTGYQDEQYF. CDR3 nucleotide sequence: TGCGCCAGCAGCCGGACAGGGTACCAGGACGAGCAGTACTTC.

This clonotype was found many times. The chain is built from TRBV20-1 and TRBJ2-1; D unresolved. This CDR3 has 15 amino acids. Germline assignment: CDR1 DFQATT and CDR2 SNEGSKA (reference sequence). V dropped 3 bases and J dropped 3 bases, with 15 bases sitting between them. This chain's CDR3 is CSASVLRQIYNEQFF. CDR3 DNA: TGCAGTGCTAGTGTACTCCGACAAATCTACAATGAGCAGTTCTTC.

For this clonotype: Sequence at one end of the junction differs from germline and may be a read error. The DNA of the CDR3 is TGTGCCAGCAGCCAAGCCCCCCGTCGACTAGCGGAAGAGGCCCAGTACTTC. Its protein product is CASSQAPRRLAEEAQYF. The chain recombines TRBV11-2 with TRBJ2-5; 9 bases line up with TRBD2. Germline-derived CDR1 and CDR2 are SGHAT and FQNNGV. This CDR3 has 17 amino acids.

This clonotype turned up a few times. The chain employs TRBV5-1 and TRBJ2-5; D gene unclear. The CDR3 has 12 residues. The germline V and J ends were trimmed by 4 bases and 5 bases, with 9 bases remaining between them. The germline gives CDR1 SGHRS, CDR2 YFSETQ. This CDR3 reads CASSGERETQYF. For the CDR3, the DNA is TGCGCCAGCAGCGGGGAAAGGGAGACCCAGTACTTC.

The sample holds many counts of this clonotype. CDR3 in DNA: TGTGCCAGCGCTAGGGAAGAGCAGTACTTC. Translating it yields CASAREEQYF. The chain couples TRBV7-9 to TRBJ2-7; D ambiguous. The CDR3 contains 10 residues. Germline CDR1 is SEHNR and CDR2 is FQNEAQ (reference sequence). The ends were cut back, 8 bases at V and 7 bases at J, with 9 bases in the middle.

The rearrangement joins TRBV5-1 to TRBJ2-1; D could derive from TRBD1 or TRBD2 (5 bases each). CDR1 is SGHRS and CDR2 is YFSETQ in the germline V gene. V lost 2 bases and J 7 bases, leaving 19 bases between the germline ends. This CDR3 has 16 amino acids. CDR3 nucleotide sequence: TGCGCCAGCAGCTTAGTCTCCATTGGGGGTGAAAATGAGCAGTTCTTC. Protein sequence: CASSLVSIGGENEQFF.

V usage is TRBV20-1 and J usage is TRBJ1-2; D perhaps matches TRBD1 (5 bases). The CDR3 has 15 amino acids. The germline CDR1 and CDR2 sequences are DFQATT and SNEGSKA (reference sequence). V lost 3 bases, J lost 5 bases, and 19 bases lay in between. This CDR3 is CSARWGVHGGYGYTF. CDR3 sequence (DNA): TGCAGTGCTAGGTGGGGGGTTCACGGGGGTTATGGCTACACCTTC.

This clonotype was counted many times. The genes are TRBV20-1 and TRBJ2-7, with 11 bases identical to TRBD1. The CDR3 has 17 amino acids. J gave up 0 bases and V 1 base, and 8 bases lay outside the gene matches. Germline V gene sequence: CDR1 DFQATT, CDR2 SNEGSKA (reference sequence). CDR3: CSARGTGGRESSYEQYF. Here the CDR3 DNA reads TGCAGTGCTAGAGGGACAGGGGGCCGGGAGAGCTCCTACGAGCAGTACTTC.

The chain recombines TRBV7-9 with TRBJ1-5; no firm D call. CDR1 and CDR2 (germline): SEHNR, FQNEAQ (reference sequence). The ends were cut back, 5 bases at V and 0 bases at J, with 14 bases in the middle. This CDR3 is 16 amino acids long. In nucleotides, the CDR3 is TGTGCCAGCAGCCAAGATCGATCTGATAGCAATCAGCCCCAGCATTTT. Protein: CASSQDRSDSNQPQHF.

This clonotype was found a few times. This chain links TRBV9 with TRBJ2-2; unclear D gene. The V end lost 0 bases, the J end lost 8 bases, and 5 bases lay between the germline ends. There are 12 residues in the CDR3. CDR1 is SGDLS, CDR2 YYNGEE, per germline. For the CDR3, the DNA is TGTGCCAGCAGCGTAGACGGTGGGGAGCTGTTTTTT. This translates into CASSVDGGELFF.

The chain uses TRBV13 and TRBJ1-1; D unresolved. Germline CDR1 PRHDT, CDR2 FYEKMQ (reference sequence). V shed 3 bases and J shed 6 bases, with 8 bases lying between them. CDR3 length: 12 amino acids. In DNA, the CDR3 is TGTGCCAGCAGCTTCATGGGCGCTGAAGCTTTCTTT. Protein sequence: CASSFMGAEAFF. The entire variable domain, with the rest obtained from reference TRBV13 and TRBJ1-1, is as follows: AAGVIQSPRHLIKEKRETATLKCYPIPRHDTVYWYQQGPGQDPQFLISFYEKMQSDKGSIPDRFSAQQFSDYHSELNMSSLELGDSALYFCASSFMGAEAFFGQGTRLTVV.

This clonotype was detected only a few times. The CDR3, as DNA: TGTGCCAGTAGTGCGGGCCTCCGGGGCACCGGGGAGCTGTTTTTT. This gives the protein CASSAGLRGTGELFF. The chain has TRBV19 and TRBJ2-2, with D possibly matching TRBD2 (5 bases). V was pared by 5 bases and J by 4 bases, with 14 bases between. CDR1 is LNHDA, CDR2 SQIVND, per germline (reference sequence). The CDR3 is made up of 15 amino acids.

Many counts were recorded for this clonotype. The chain couples TRBV2 to TRBJ2-1; 8 bases align to TRBD2. The junction had 12 bases not matched to a gene; V was cut back by 8 bases and J by 9 bases. This CDR3 is built from 14 residues. CDR1 and CDR2 from the germline V gene are SNHLY and FYNNEI. CDR3: CASAFPSGRVEQFF. CDR3 nucleotides: TGTGCCAGCGCTTTTCCTAGCGGGCGTGTTGAGCAGTTCTTC.

The J gene is TRBJ2-1, the V gene TRBV5-1; 8 bases map to TRBD2. The CDR3 is 16 residues long. Germline lookup yields CDR1 SGHRS and CDR2 YFSETQ. The junction had 9 bases not matched to a gene; V was cut back by 0 bases and J by 7 bases. CDR3 in amino acids: CASSLAPGGLGNEQFF. CDR3 in DNA: TGCGCCAGCAGCTTGGCCCCGGGAGGGCTGGGGAATGAGCAGTTCTTC.

This clonotype has just a few counts. The V call is TRBV4-2, the J call TRBJ2-7; 9 bases line up with TRBD1. J was trimmed by 9 bases and V by 3 bases; bases with no gene match: 6. The CDR3 runs 13 residues. From germline, CDR1 is LGHNA and CDR2 YNFKEQ. The CDR3 DNA follows: TGTGCCAGCAGCCATACTCCGGGACAGGGGCAGTACTTC. It yields the protein CASSHTPGQGQYF.

This clonotype was counted many times. The rearrangement links TRBV20-1 to TRBJ1-2, with D perhaps matching TRBD1 (5 bases). CDR1 is DFQATT, CDR2 SNEGSKA, per germline (reference sequence). The CDR3 runs 12 residues. The ends were cut back, 4 bases at V and 6 bases at J, with 12 bases in the middle. Here the CDR3 DNA reads TGCAGTGCTACAGGGTCCGTCGATGGCTACACCTTC. Translation gives CSATGSVDGYTF.

The chain is built from TRBV7-8 and TRBJ1-2; D is uncertain. The CDR3 length is 14 residues. The V end lost 6 bases, the J end lost 4 bases, and 15 bases lay between the germline ends. The germline CDR1 and CDR2 sequences are SGHVS and FQNEAQ. CDR3 sequence: CASSKEGGLYGYTF. CDR3 in DNA: TGTGCCAGCAGTAAAGAAGGTGGGCTCTATGGCTACACCTTC.

This clonotype has a handful of counts. This rearrangement joins TRBV30 to TRBJ2-1; D is undetermined. The CDR3 consists of 12 residues. V was trimmed by 1 base and J by 10 bases, leaving 11 bases between them. CDR1 and CDR2 (germline): GTSNPN, SVGIG (reference sequence). For the CDR3, the DNA is TGTGCCTGGAGTGACACTGGCGGCGAGCAGTTCTTC. It is translated as CAWSDTGGEQFF.

This clonotype was observed a handful of times. The chain links TRBV4-2 to TRBJ2-2, with D unclear. The CDR3 has 16 residues. Trimming shortened V by 1 base and J by 1 base, and 10 bases separated the two germline ends. Germline V gives CDR1 LGHNA, CDR2 YNFKEQ. CDR3 DNA: TGTGCCAGCAGCCAAGTCGCGTATGGGAACACCGGGGAGCTGTTTTTT. Its translation: CASSQVAYGNTGELFF.

This clonotype has a handful of counts. The CDR3 sequence: CASSPQGSSYEQYF. The CDR3 DNA sequence: TGCGCCAGCAGCCCCCAGGGGAGCTCCTACGAGCAGTACTTC. V gene TRBV5-1 combines with J gene TRBJ2-7; D is perhaps TRBD1 (6 bases). Germline values: CDR1 SGHRS, CDR2 YFSETQ. There are 14 residues in the CDR3. Trimming removed 4 bases at V and 0 bases at J, with 11 bases between.

This chain connects TRBV9 to TRBJ1-4; 7 positions match TRBD1. V shed 4 bases, J shed 7 bases, and the junction held 4 bases outside the gene matches. The CDR3 consists of 13 residues. Germline-derived CDR1 and CDR2 are SGDLS and YYNGEE. CDR3 protein: CASSRQGGEKLFF. As DNA, the CDR3 is TGTGCCAGCAGCAGACAGGGTGGTGAAAAACTGTTTTTT.

The rearrangement joins TRBV7-6 to TRBJ2-2; D remains unclear. The CDR3 contains 14 residues. The V end was cut by 1 base, the J end by 0 bases, with 3 bases between. Germline-derived CDR1 and CDR2 are SGHVS and FNYEAQ. The CDR3 is CASSLDTNTGELFF. For the CDR3, the DNA is TGTGCCAGCAGCTTAGACACGAACACCGGGGAGCTGTTTTTT.

This clonotype was counted ten times or more. V and J are TRBV7-8 and TRBJ2-2; tentatively, D is TRBD1 (6 bases). CDR1 is SGHVS, CDR2 FQNEAQ, per germline. The CDR3 contains 13 residues. Deletions cut 5 bases from V and 7 bases from J, with 11 bases between. The CDR3 region has the DNA TGTGCCAGCAGCGTTAACAGGGTCGGGGAGCTGTTTTTT. It specifies CASSVNRVGELFF.

This clonotype has more than one count but fewer than ten. This chain uses TRBV20-1 with TRBJ2-3, with 12 bases matching TRBD2. V was pared by 4 bases and J by 6 bases, with 5 bases of the junction left unmatched. CDR3 length: 14 residues. CDR1 and CDR2 (germline): DFQATT, SNEGSKA (reference sequence). The CDR3 here is CSAIGLAGRDTQYF. In DNA form, the CDR3 reads TGCAGTGCTATAGGACTAGCGGGGCGCGATACGCAGTATTTT.

This clonotype appeared a few times. The chain joins TRBV5-1 to TRBJ2-5; possible D gene TRBD2, 5 bases. The CDR3 covers 16 residues. Trimming removed 2 bases at V and 3 bases at J, with 17 bases between. The germline V gene encodes CDR1 SGHRS and CDR2 YFSETQ. CDR3 nucleotides: TGCGCCAGCAGCTTCGCCAGCGGATCAAATAAAGAGACCCAGTACTTC. As protein: CASSFASGSNKETQYF.

The chain combines TRBV9 with TRBJ2-7, with TRBD1 matching over 7 bases. Germline CDR1 reads SGDLS; CDR2 reads YYNGEE. J was trimmed by 3 bases and V by 4 bases; bases with no gene match: 7. The CDR3 totals 14 residues. In DNA, the CDR3 is TGTGCCAGCAGCCTACGGGACAGCGACTACGAGCAGTACTTC. Amino acids: CASSLRDSDYEQYF.

This chain uses TRBV6-2 or TRBV6-3 with TRBJ2-7; 15 bases map to TRBD2. The CDR3 has 16 residues. The germline CDR1 and CDR2 sequences are MNHEY and SVGEGT. The ends lost 6 bases at V and 1 base at J; junction bases unmatched: 4. The CDR3 loop is CASSSGTSGRSYEQYF. CDR3 DNA: TGTGCCAGCAGCTCCGGGACTAGCGGGAGGTCCTACGAGCAGTACTTC.

This clonotype came up a few times. This chain links TRBV20-1 with TRBJ2-7; D gene ambiguous. CDR1 DFQATT and CDR2 SNEGSKA come from the germline V gene (reference sequence). CDR3 length: 15 residues. Trimming shortened V by 5 bases and J by 2 bases, and 19 bases separated the two germline ends. CDR3 nucleotide sequence: TGCAGTGCTTTGGCTCCGGGCCGGAACCCCTACGAGCAGTACTTC. Translated: CSALAPGRNPYEQYF.

This clonotype showed up many times. The J gene is TRBJ2-7, the V gene TRBV28; D call uncertain. The CDR3 covers 14 residues. Germline CDR1 reads MDHEN; CDR2 reads SYDVKM. The V gene lost 6 bases and the J gene lost 2 bases, with 14 bases spanning the gap. The CDR3 protein is CASSEALGTYEQYF. In DNA form, the CDR3 reads TGTGCCAGCAGCGAAGCGCTAGGAACCTACGAGCAGTACTTC.